The source of this T cell receptor beta chain is a study of blood T cell repertoires in COVID-19. Using immunoSEQ multiplex PCR, the repertoire was profiled, and TCRdb retains in-frame clones only, with some absent. Of some 73,000 clones in the sample, roughly 80% are singletons; the top ten hold around 27%. What was sequenced was peripheral blood. The clonotype comes from a human donor in a cohort sampled during active COVID-19.

The CDR3 DNA reads as TGCGCCAGCAGCTTGGGAGGGAACACCGGGGAGCTGTTTTTT. The encoded protein is CASSLGGNTGELFF. V is TRBV5-1 and J is TRBJ2-2; D uncertain. CDR3 length: 14 residues. Germline CDR1 reads SGHRS; CDR2 reads YFSETQ. V was trimmed by 0 bases and J by 1 base, leaving 4 bases between them.